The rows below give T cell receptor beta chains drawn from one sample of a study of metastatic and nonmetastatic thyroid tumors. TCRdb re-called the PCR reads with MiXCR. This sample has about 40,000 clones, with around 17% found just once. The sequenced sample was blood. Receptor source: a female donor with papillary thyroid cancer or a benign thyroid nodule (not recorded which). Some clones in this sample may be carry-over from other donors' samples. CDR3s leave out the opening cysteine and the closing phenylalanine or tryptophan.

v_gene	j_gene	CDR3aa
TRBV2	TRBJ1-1	ASSERTEAF
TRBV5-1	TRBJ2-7	ASSWMDRGQNYEQY
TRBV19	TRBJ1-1	ASMCWGGNTEAF
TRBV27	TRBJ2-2	ARTSGTPSTGELF
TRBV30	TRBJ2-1	AWRQSSYNEQF
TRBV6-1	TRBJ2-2	ASSTTSRNPRVGELF
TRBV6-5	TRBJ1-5	ASSYGRDRNQHQH
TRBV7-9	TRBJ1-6	ASRLSENSPLH
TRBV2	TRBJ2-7	ASERTGTYEQY
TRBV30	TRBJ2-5	AWSPPGGETQY
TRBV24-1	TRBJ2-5	ATSSTGQGTQY
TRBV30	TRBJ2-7	AWRGRGREGRYEQY
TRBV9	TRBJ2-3	ANSVGASGGVTDTQY
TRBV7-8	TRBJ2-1	ASSGFVRDNEQF
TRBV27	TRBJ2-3	ASSWGLAGTDTQY
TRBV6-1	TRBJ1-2	ASTPRSDGYT
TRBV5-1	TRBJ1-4	ASSLWQGAQNEKLF
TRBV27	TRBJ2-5	ASSLVGLGTQY
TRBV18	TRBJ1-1	ASSPNRQNTEAF
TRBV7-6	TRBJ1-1	ASSLAPWGGSTEAF
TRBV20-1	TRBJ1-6	SAREVRNNSPLH
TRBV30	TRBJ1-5	AWSALTGTQKNQPQH
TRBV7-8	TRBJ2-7	ASSLASGQSYEQY
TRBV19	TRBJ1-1	ASGQPLNTEAF
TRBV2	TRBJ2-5	ASKLASVQETQY
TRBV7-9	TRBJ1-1	ASSLGGGTPEAS
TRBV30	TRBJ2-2	ACQPRGTGELF
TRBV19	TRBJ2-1	ASSPGLYNEQF
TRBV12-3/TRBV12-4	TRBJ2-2	ASSFAGNTGELF
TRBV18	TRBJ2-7	ASSPPGLSSSYEQY
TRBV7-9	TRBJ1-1	ASREGGATEAF
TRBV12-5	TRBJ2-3	ASGPDRVTQY
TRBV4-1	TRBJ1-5	ASSQATGAEIQPQH
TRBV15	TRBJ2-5	ATSISSGETQY
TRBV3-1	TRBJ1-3	ASSRGQGGSGNTIY
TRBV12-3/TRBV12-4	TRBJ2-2	ASTHVESNTGELF
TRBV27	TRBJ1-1	ASSLLRGTEAF
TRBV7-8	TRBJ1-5	ASSLMVGNGQPQH
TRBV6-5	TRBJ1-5	ASSYSSNQPQH
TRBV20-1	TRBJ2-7	SARPESYEQY
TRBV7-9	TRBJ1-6	ASSLGSQGNSPLH
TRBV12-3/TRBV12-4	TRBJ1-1	ATMPDRKNTEAF
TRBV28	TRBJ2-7	ASSLEVTYEQY
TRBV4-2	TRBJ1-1	ASSQDQQGGLRAF
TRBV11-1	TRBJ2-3	ASSSGLAVGPTDTQY
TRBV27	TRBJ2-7	ASSPSSYEQY
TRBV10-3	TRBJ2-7	AISTSWSSYDQY
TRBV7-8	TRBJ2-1	ASSLSSGTSGLYNEQF
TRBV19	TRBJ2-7	ASSKLQGPYEQY
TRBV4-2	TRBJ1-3	ASSQVTGEGNTIY
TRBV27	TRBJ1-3	ASSRTTSSGNTIY
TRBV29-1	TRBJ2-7	SAELEGPIYEQY
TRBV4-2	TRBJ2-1	ASSLGQGASYNEQF
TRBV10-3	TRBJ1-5	AIKSGGNQPQH
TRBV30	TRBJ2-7	AWSTELNEQY
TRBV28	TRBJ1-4	ASSPHPGEKLF
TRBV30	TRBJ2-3	AWRVVGSWTDTQY
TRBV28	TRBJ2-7	ASSRSGGAYEQY